This T cell receptor (beta chain) was recorded in a study of blood T cell repertoires in COVID-19 (TCRdb year 2020). Concerning the study at large: The collaborator samples originated in the United States, Italy and Spain and spanned the acute and convalescent phases of COVID-19. Nearly every sample came with metadata listing a de-identified subject ID, COVID-19 status, age in years and sex. The material from the prospective study consisted of cDNA or gDNA derived from T cells, B-cell-depleted T cells, or PBMCs. The samples were drawn from the first 160 participants of the ongoing ImmuneRACE study and from about 1,200 subjects provided by 6 global collaborators. Where available, HLA class I and class II types were obtained from metadata supplied by the sample provider rather than from assay-based typing. The repertoires were released in a freely available public database intended as a resource for research on the immune response to SARS-CoV-2. The dataset comprised deeply sampled blood TCRbeta repertoires from subjects exposed to, actively infected with, or recovered from COVID-19.

TCRbeta CDR3 regions were amplified from genomic DNA using the immunoSEQ Assay, a bias-controlled multiplex PCR. Processing in the source paper ran as follows. Within the assay, amplification of reference gene primers was used to estimate how many nucleated cells each sample contained. Sequence reads were collapsed and filtered to measure the absolute abundance of every unique TCRbeta CDR3 rearrangement. For each sample, productive Simpson clonality was calculated as the square root of Simpson's diversity index over productive rearrangements. TCRdb limited this immuneACCESS table to in-frame rearrangements with V and J called. A share of clones is missing; checked studies link under half to unresolved V genes, and the rest is unexplained. V, J and clone size derive from that table, while D and trimming were established from the DNA sequence. For this sample there are about 80,000 clones; 60% to 80% appear just once. About 15% of the sample is in the top ten clones.

Counted from cysteine to phenylalanine, this CDR3 has 14 amino acids. The retained sequence is limited to the CDR3, 42 bases, with the frame set at the first base. A distance of 16 bases separates the germline ends of V and J, which lose 4 bases and 7 bases respectively. CDR1 and CDR2, per the germline V gene, are SGHDN and FVKESK. A note on this clone: Its recognized antigen is unknown. Base qualities are not at hand, and no much larger clone is one base apart.

Collaborating institutions collected whole blood in K2EDTA tubes following their own protocols. Collaborator samples were shipped for TCRbeta analysis as frozen whole blood, isolated PBMCs, or DNA extracted from either sample type. Results and caveats for the whole study, not just this receptor: The amount of clinical and demographic metadata varied by source and participant and was provided uncurated.

This receptor was obtained from a man in his sixties or seventies with active or convalescent COVID-19. The chain links TRBV14 with TRBJ2-5, and perhaps TRBD1 as D gene, on 6 matching bases. The source material was peripheral blood. The base sequence is TGTGCCAGCAGCCTGAAGCGCCGAGGGGGGACCCAGTACTTC. The translation is CASSLKRRGGTQYF.